The clone carrying this T cell receptor beta chain occurred once. What it recognizes is unknown. PCR primers comprised 60 Vbeta and 13 Jbeta primers. The method was immunoSEQ multiplex PCR; TCRdb's version includes in-frame clones alone and lacks a portion of them. The sample includes roughly 230,000 clones, more than 75% of them seen just once. The data were taken from a study of cytomegalovirus exposure and HLA in healthy donors. Whole-study findings and limits: In a later analysis, most CMV-associated TCR beta chains appeared HLA-restricted. Another analysis was done later, and it associated around 16,000 TCR beta sequences with HLA alleles at 0.05 false discovery rate.

CDR1 and CDR2 from the germline V gene are SGHTA and FQGNSA. With V trimmed by 6 bases and J by 6 bases, 4 bases remained unmatched. This CDR3 region has 13 residues. The V call is TRBV7-2, the J call TRBJ2-4; 8 nucleotides line up with TRBD1. The sequenced sample consisted of PBMCs. The receptor was derived from a girl aged 2-9 years in good health and CMV-seronegative. CDR3 nucleotide sequence: TGTGCCAGCAGTCCCGGGACAGGAAACATTCAGTACTTC. Its translation is CASSPGTGNIQYF.